This TCR beta chain was identified during a study of CD8+CD57+ T cells in acquired aplastic anemia. Study-wide points: CD8+ Simpson's diversity in patients was not significantly different from that in controls.

With regard to this clonotype: The antigen remains undetermined. The junction departs from the called germline gene at one end, perhaps through a read error.

The template for TCR beta VDJ and CDR3 sequence profiling was genomic DNA. MiXCR was run by TCRdb on the reads, yielding one entry per CDR3 protein. The data contain about 110,000 distinct CDR3 sequences, 40% to 65% of them singletons. The germline V gene has CDR1 SNHLY and CDR2 FYNNEI. CDR3 length equals 13 residues. The sequenced sample consisted of sorted CD4+, CD8+, or CD8+CD57+ T cells (not recorded which) from PBMCs. The V call is TRBV2, the J call TRBJ1-2; a possible D gene is TRBD1 (6 bases). The TCR was taken from a human donor in good health, serving as a control. The CDR3 DNA sequence: TGTGCCAGCAGTGTAACTACAGGGAATGGCTACACCTTT. This codes for CASSVTTGNGYTF.